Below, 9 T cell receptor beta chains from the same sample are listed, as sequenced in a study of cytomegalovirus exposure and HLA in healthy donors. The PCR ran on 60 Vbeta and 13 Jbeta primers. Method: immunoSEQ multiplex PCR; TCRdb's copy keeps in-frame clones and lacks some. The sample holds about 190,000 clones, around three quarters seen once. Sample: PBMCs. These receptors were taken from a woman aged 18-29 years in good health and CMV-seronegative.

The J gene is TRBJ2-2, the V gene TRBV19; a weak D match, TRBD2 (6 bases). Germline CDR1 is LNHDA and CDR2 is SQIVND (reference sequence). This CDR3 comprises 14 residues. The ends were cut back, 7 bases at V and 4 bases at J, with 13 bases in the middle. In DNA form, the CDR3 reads TGTGCCAGTACCCCGGGGGACCCCACCGGGGAGCTGTTTTTT. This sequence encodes CASTPGDPTGELFF.

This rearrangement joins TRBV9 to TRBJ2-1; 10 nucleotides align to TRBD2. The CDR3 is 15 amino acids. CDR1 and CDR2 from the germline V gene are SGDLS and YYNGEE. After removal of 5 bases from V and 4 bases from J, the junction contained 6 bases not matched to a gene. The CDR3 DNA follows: TGTGCCAGCAGTCTTACTAGCGGGACTTACAATGAGCAGTTCTTC. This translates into CASSLTSGTYNEQFF.

CDR3 region: CASSTGQTEAFF. For the CDR3, the DNA is TGCGCCAGCAGCACGGGACAAACTGAAGCTTTCTTT. V gene TRBV5-1 combines with J gene TRBJ1-1; tentative D call: TRBD1 (6 bases). CDR3 length: 12 amino acids. Germline V gene data show CDR1 as SGHRS and CDR2 as YFSETQ. V was cut by 4 bases and J by 5 bases, with 9 bases left in between.

CDR3 in DNA: TGTGCCAGCAGCTCAAGTGGGGGGGCCCCGAACACTGAAGCTTTCTTT. This codes for CASSSSGGAPNTEAFF. J is TRBJ1-1 and V is TRBV11-2, with D tentatively TRBD1 (6 bases). Trimming removed 4 bases from V and 1 base from J, with 16 bases in between. This CDR3 spans 16 amino acids. The germline CDR1 and CDR2 sequences are SGHAT and FQNNGV.

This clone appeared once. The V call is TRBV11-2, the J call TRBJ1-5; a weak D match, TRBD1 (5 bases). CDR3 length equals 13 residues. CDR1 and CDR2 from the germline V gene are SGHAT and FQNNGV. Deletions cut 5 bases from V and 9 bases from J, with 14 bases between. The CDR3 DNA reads TGTGCCAGCAGCCCTAACAACGACAGGCCCCAGCATTTT. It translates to CASSPNNDRPQHF.

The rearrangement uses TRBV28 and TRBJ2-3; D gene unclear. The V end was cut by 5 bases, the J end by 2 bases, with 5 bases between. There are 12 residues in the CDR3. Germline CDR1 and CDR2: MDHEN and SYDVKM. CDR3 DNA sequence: TGTGCCAGCAGTCAAAACACAGATACGCAGTATTTT. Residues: CASSQNTDTQYF.

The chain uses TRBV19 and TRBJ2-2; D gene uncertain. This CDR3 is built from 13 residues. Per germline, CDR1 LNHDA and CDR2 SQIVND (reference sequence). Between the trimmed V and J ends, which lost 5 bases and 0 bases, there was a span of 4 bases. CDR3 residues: CASSLSNTGELFF. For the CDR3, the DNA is TGTGCCAGTAGTCTCTCGAACACCGGGGAGCTGTTTTTT.

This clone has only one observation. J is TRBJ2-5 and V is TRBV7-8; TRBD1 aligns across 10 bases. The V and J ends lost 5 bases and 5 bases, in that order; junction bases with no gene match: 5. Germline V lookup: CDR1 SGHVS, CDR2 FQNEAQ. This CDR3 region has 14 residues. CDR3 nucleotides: TGTGCCAGCAGCGCGGGGGGACAGGGGGAGACCCAGTACTTC. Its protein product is CASSAGGQGETQYF. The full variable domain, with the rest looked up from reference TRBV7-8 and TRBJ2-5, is GAGVSQSPRYKVAKRGQDVALRCDPISGHVSLFWYQQALGQGPEFLTYFQNEAQLDKSGLPSDRFFAERPEGSVSTLKIQRTQQEDSAVYLCASSAGGQGETQYFGPGTRLLVL.

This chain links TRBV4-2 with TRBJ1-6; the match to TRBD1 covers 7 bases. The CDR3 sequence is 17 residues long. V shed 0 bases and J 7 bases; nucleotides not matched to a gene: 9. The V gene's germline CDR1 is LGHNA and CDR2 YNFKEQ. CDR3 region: CASSQEFGGRGNSPLHF. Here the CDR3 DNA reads TGTGCCAGCAGCCAAGAGTTTGGGGGCAGGGGGAATTCACCCCTCCACTTT.